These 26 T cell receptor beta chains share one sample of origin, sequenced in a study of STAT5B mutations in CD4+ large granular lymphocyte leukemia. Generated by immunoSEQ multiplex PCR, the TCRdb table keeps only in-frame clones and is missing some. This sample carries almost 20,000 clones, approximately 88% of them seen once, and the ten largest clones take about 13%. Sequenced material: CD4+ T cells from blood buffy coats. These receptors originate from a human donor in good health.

The CDR3 DNA reads TGTGCCAGCAGCTTTTTAAGTAGCGGGACAGATACGCAGTATTTT. This gives the protein CASSFLSSGTDTQYF. The chain has TRBV4-2 and TRBJ2-3, with 7 bases fitting TRBD2. Germline CDR1 LGHNA, CDR2 YNFKEQ. This CDR3 is 15 amino acids long. The J segment lost 3 bases and the V segment lost 5 bases, leaving 8 bases of the junction unmatched.

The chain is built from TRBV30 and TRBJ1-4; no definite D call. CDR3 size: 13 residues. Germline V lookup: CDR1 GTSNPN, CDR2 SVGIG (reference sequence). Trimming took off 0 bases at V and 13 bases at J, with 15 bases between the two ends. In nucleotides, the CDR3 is TGTGCCTGGAGTGTAGACTCTACCGGGCGACTGTTTTTT. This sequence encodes CAWSVDSTGRLFF. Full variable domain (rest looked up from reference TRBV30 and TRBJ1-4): SQTIHQWPATLVQPVGSPLSLECTVEGTSNPNLYWYRQAAGRGLQLLFYSVGIGQISSEVPQNLSASRPQDRQFILSSKKLLLSDSGFYLCAWSVDSTGRLFFGSGTQLSVL.

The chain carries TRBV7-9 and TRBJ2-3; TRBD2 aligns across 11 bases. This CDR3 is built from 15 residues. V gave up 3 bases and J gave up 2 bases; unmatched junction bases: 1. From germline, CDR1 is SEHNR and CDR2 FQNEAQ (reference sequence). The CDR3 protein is CASSLTSGATDTQYF. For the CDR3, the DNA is TGTGCCAGCAGCTTGACTAGCGGGGCCACAGATACGCAGTATTTT. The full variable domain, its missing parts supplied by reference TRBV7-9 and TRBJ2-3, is DTGVSQNPRHKITKRGQNVTFRCDPISEHNRLYWYRQTLGQGPEFLTYFQNEAQLEKSRLLSDRFSAERPKGSFSTLEIQRTEQGDSAMYLCASSLTSGATDTQYFGPGTRLTVL.

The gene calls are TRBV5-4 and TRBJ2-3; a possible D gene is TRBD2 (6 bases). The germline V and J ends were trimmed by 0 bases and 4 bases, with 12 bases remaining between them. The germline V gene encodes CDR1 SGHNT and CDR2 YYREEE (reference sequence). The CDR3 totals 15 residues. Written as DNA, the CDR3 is TGTGCCAGCAGCTTGGAGGCGGGGCGGTCAGATACGCAGTATTTT. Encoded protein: CASSLEAGRSDTQYF.

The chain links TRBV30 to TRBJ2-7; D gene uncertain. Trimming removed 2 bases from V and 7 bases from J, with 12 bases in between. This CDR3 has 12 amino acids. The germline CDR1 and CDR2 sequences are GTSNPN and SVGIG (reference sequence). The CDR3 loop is CAWSLQGFEQYF. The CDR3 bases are TGTGCCTGGAGTTTACAAGGATTTGAGCAGTACTTC.

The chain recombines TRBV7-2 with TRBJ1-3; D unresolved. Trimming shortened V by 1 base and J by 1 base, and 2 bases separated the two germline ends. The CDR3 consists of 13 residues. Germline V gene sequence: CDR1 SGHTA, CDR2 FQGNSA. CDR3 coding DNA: TGTGCCAGCAGCTTAGGATCTGGAAACACCATATATTTT. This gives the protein CASSLGSGNTIYF. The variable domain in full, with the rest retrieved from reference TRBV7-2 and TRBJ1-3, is GAGVSQSPSNKVTEKGKDVELRCDPISGHTALYWYRQSLGQGLEFLIYFQGNSAPDKSGLPSDRFSAERTGGSVSTLTIQRTQQEDSAVYLCASSLGSGNTIYFGEGSWLTVV.

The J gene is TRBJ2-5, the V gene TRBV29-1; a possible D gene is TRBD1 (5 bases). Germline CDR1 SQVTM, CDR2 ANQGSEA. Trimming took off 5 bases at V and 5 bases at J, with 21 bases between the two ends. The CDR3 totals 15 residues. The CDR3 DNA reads TGCAGCGTTTTGGACCACGACAGACCCGGGGAGACCCAGTACTTC. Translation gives CSVLDHDRPGETQYF.

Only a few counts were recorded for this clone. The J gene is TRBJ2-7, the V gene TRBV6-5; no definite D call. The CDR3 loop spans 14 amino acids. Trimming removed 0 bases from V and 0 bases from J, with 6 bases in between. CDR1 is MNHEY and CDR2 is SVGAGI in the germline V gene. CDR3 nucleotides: TGTGCCAGCAGTTACTCGTATAGCTCCTACGAGCAGTACTTC. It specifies CASSYSYSSYEQYF.

The CDR3 nucleotides are TGTGCCAGCAGTGAATTTTTCGGTGAGCAGTTCTTC. This translates into CASSEFFGEQFF. The chain links TRBV2 to TRBJ2-1; D not resolved. Germline CDR1 reads SNHLY; CDR2 reads FYNNEI. The V gene lost 2 bases and the J gene lost 9 bases, with 8 bases spanning the gap. This CDR3 contains 12 residues.

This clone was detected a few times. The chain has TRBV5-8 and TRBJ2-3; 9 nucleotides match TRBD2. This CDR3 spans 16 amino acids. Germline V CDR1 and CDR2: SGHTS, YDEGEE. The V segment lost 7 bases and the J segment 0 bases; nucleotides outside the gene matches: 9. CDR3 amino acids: CASGPGLALSTDTQYF. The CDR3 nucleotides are TGTGCCAGCGGCCCGGGACTAGCTTTGAGCACAGATACGCAGTATTTT. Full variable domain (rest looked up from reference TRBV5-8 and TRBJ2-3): EAGVTQSPTHLIKTRGQQATLRCSPISGHTSVYWYQQALGLGLQFLLWYDEGEERNRGNFPPRFSGRQFPNYSSELNVNALELEDSALYLCASGPGLALSTDTQYFGPGTRLTVL.

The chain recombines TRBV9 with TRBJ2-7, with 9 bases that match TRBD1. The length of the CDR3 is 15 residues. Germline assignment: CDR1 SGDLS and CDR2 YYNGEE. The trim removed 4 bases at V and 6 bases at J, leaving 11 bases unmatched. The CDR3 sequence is CASSPWGDRAGEQYF. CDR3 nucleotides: TGTGCCAGCAGCCCTTGGGGGGACAGGGCTGGCGAGCAGTACTTC.

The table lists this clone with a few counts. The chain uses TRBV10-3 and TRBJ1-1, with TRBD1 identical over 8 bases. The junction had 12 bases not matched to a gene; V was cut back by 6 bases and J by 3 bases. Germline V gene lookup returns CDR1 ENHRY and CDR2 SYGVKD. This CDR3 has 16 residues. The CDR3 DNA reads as TGTGCCATCAGCACAGGGGGTCTACTTGGAGACACTGAAGCTTTCTTT. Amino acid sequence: CAISTGGLLGDTEAFF.

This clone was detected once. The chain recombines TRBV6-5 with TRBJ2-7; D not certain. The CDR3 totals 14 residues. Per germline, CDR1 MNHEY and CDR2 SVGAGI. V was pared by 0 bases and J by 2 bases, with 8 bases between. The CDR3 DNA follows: TGTGCCAGCAGTTACTCGAGAGTAACCTACGAGCAGTACTTC. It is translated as CASSYSRVTYEQYF.

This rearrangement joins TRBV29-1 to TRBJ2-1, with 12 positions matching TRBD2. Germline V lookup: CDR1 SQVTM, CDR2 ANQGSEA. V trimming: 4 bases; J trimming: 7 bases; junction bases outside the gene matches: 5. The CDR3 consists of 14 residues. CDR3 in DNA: TGCAGCGTTGGGGGAACTAGCGGGAGGAATGAGCAGTTCTTC. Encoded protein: CSVGGTSGRNEQFF.

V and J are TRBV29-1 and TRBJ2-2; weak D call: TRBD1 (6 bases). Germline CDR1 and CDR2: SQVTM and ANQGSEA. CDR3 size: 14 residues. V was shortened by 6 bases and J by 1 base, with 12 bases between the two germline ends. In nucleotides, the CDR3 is TGCAGCGTCTCCCTACAGGGGAACACCGGGGAGCTGTTTTTT. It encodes CSVSLQGNTGELFF.

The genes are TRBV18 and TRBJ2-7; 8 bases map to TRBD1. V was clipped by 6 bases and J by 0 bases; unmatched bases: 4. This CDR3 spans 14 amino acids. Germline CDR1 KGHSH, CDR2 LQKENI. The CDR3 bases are TGTGCCAGCTCCCCGGGACAGGTCTCCTACGAGCAGTACTTC. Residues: CASSPGQVSYEQYF.

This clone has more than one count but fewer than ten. The CDR3 nucleotides are TGTGCCTGGAGTGTAGTAGAGAACTCTGGAAACACCATATATTTT. Translating it yields CAWSVVENSGNTIYF. J is TRBJ1-3 and V is TRBV30; D remains ambiguous. The CDR3 sequence is 15 residues long. The V gene's germline CDR1 is GTSNPN and CDR2 SVGIG (reference sequence). V was shortened by 0 bases and J by 0 bases, with 9 bases between the two germline ends. The complete variable domain, with remaining parts taken from reference TRBV30 and TRBJ1-3, reads SQTIHQWPATLVQPVGSPLSLECTVEGTSNPNLYWYRQAAGRGLQLLFYSVGIGQISSEVPQNLSASRPQDRQFILSSKKLLLSDSGFYLCAWSVVENSGNTIYFGEGSWLTVV.

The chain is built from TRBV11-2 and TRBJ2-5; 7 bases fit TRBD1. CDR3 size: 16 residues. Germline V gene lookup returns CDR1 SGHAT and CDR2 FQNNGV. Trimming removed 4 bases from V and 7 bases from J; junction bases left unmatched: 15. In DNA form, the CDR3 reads TGTGCCAGCAGCTATCGGACAGGAACCTCTGAGGGGACCCAGTACTTC. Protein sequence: CASSYRTGTSEGTQYF.

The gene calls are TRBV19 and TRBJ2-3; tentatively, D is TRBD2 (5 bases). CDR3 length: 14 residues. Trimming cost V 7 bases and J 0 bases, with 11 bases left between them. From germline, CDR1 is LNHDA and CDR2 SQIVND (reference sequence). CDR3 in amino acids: CASNPSRSTDTQYF. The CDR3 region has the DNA TGTGCCAGTAACCCTAGCCGTAGCACAGATACGCAGTATTTT.

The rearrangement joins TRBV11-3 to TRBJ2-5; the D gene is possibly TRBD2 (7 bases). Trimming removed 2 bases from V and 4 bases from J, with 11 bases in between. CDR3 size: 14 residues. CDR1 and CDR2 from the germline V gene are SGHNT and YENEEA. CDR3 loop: CASSLSRGAETQYF. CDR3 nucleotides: TGTGCCAGCAGCTTATCTCGGGGGGCAGAGACCCAGTACTTC.

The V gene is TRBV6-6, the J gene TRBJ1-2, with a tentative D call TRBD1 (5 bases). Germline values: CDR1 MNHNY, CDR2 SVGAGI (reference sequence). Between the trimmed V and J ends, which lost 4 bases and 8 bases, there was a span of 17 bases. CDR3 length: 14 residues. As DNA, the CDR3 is TGTGCCAGCAGTTCCCCCGGGGCACATGGAGGCTACACCTTC. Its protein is CASSSPGAHGGYTF.

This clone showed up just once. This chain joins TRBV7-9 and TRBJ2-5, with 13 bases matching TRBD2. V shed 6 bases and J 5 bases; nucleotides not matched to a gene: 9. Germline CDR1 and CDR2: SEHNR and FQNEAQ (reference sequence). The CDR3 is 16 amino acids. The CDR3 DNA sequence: TGTGCCAGCAGATCGGGGGGACTAGCGGGACCGGAGACCCAGTACTTC. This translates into CASRSGGLAGPETQYF.

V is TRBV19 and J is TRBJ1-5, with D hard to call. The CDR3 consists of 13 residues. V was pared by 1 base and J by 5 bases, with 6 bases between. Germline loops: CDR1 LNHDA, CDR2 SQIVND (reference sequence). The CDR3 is CASSIAADQPQHF. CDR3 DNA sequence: TGTGCCAGTAGTATAGCGGCAGATCAGCCCCAGCATTTT. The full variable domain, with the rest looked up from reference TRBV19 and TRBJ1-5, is DGGITQSPKYLFRKEGQNVTLSCEQNLNHDAMYWYRQDPGQGLRLIYYSQIVNDFQKGDIAEGYSVSREKKESFPLTVTSAQKNPTAFYLCASSIAADQPQHFGDGTRLSIL.

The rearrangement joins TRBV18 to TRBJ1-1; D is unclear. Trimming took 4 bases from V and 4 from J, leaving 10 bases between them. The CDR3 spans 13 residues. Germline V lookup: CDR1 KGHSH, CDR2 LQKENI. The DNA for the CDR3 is TGTGCCAGCTCACGCCTAGCGGGCACTGAAGCTTTCTTT. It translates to CASSRLAGTEAFF.

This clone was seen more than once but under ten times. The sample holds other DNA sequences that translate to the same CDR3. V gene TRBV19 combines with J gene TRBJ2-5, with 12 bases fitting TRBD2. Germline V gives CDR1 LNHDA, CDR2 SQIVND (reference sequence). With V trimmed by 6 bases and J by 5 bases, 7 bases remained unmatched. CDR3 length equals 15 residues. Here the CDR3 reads CASSQLAGGGETQYF. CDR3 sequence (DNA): TGTGCCAGTAGCCAACTAGCGGGAGGTGGGGAGACCCAGTACTTC.

CDR3: CASSLVGGGFQETQYF. The CDR3 nucleotides are TGTGCCAGCAGCTTGGTAGGGGGAGGCTTCCAAGAGACCCAGTACTTC. This chain uses TRBV5-6 with TRBJ2-5; D is possibly TRBD1 or TRBD2 (6 bases each). V was clipped by 0 bases and J by 1 base, with 13 bases between them. Germline CDR1 and CDR2: SGHDT and YYEEEE. The CDR3 runs to 16 residues.